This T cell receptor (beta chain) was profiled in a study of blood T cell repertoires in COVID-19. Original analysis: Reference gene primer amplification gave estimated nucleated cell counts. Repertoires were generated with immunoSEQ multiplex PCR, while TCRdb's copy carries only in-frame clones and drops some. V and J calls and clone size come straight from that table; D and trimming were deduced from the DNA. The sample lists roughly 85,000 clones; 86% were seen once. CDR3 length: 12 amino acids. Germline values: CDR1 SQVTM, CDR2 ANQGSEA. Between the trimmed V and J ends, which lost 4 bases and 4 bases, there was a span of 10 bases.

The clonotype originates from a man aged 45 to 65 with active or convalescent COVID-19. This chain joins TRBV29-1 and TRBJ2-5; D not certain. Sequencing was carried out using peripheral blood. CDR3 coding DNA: TGCAGCGTTGCCGAAAACAGAGAGACCCAGTACTTC. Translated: CSVAENRETQYF.